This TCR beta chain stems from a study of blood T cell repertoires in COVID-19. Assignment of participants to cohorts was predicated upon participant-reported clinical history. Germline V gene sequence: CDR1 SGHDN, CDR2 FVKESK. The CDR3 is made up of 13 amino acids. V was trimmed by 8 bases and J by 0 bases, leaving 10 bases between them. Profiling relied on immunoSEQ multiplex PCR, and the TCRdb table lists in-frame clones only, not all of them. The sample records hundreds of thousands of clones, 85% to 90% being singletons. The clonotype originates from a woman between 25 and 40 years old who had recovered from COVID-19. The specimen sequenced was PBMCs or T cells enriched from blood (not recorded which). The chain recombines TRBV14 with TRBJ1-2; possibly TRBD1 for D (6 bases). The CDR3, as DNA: TGTGCCAGCGGGGGCAACTCTAACTATGGCTACACCTTC. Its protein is CASGGNSNYGYTF.